Described below is a single T cell receptor (beta chain) sequence and its context. The antigen is not known. Measured with immunoSEQ multiplex PCR; TCRdb has only the in-frame clones, and not every one. The repertoire includes about 190,000 clones, approximately 94% of them detected once, and 9.2% sits in the top ten. The data are from a study of T cell responses to AZD1222 COVID-19 vaccine. The study, taken as a whole, reports: Clonal diversity was possibly underestimated; the donors were predominantly white British and more often female.

Germline loops: CDR1 SGHRS, CDR2 YFSETQ. The CDR3 loop spans 14 amino acids. With V trimmed by 0 bases and J by 5 bases, 2 bases remained unmatched. This receptor was taken from an adult in good health. The rearrangement links TRBV5-1 to TRBJ2-1, with 7 positions matching TRBD1. The material sequenced was peripheral blood, taken on day 0 of AZD1222 vaccination. Written as DNA, the CDR3 is TGCGCCAGCAGCTTGGAGACAGGGAACAATGAGCAGTTCTTC. This codes for CASSLETGNNEQFF.